Each of the 27 T cell receptor beta chains below was sequenced from the same sample in a study of CD8 T cells in ankylosing spondylitis. The study, taken as a whole, reports: Seemingly characteristic of ankylosing spondylitis blood was a TCR beta motif consisting of 7 or 8 highly homologous variants.

Each CDR3 protein is one row after TCRdb ran MiXCR on the 5' RACE reads. The sample consists of 390,000 or so distinct CDR3 sequences, about a fifth of them appearing once. No antigen has been assigned to these receptors. Sequenced input: blood, either unsorted or a sorted T cell fraction (not recorded which). The receptors originated from a male donor with ankylosing spondylitis.

This clonotype was detected a few times. The chain carries TRBV28 and TRBJ2-7; unclear D gene. The germline V gene encodes CDR1 MDHEN and CDR2 SYDVKM. Trimming stripped 8 bases from V and 1 base from J, with 18 bases between. CDR3 length: 15 residues. CDR3 loop: CASSSPPLLSYEQYF. The CDR3 DNA reads TGTGCCAGCTCCTCCCCCCCCCTCTTGTCCTACGAGCAGTACTTC.

The J gene is TRBJ2-7, the V gene TRBV7-8; D is possibly TRBD1 (6 bases). Trimming left V 5 bases short and J 6 bases short, with 17 bases between. The CDR3 length is 14 residues. Germline loops: CDR1 SGHVS, CDR2 FQNEAQ. In DNA form, the CDR3 reads TGTGCCAGCAGCCCGAACAGGGTTCTCGGCGAGCAGTACTTC. Amino acids: CASSPNRVLGEQYF.

V usage is TRBV3-1 and J usage is TRBJ1-1; D may be TRBD1 (6 bases). Germline V CDR1 and CDR2: LGHDT, YNNKEL (reference sequence). CDR3 length: 15 amino acids. With 1 base removed from V and 3 bases from J, the gap between germline ends came to 12 bases. This CDR3 is CASSQGGGGDTEAFF. The DNA for the CDR3 is TGTGCCAGCAGCCAAGGCGGAGGGGGAGACACTGAAGCTTTCTTT.

V gene TRBV5-1 combines with J gene TRBJ2-2, with 9 bases aligning to TRBD1. The CDR3 length is 16 residues. From germline, CDR1 is SGHRS and CDR2 YFSETQ. The V gene end was trimmed by 2 bases and the J gene end by 4 bases; junction bases not matched to a gene: 6. The CDR3 here is CASSFRTGEGTGELFF. The CDR3 DNA follows: TGCGCCAGCAGCTTCCGGACAGGGGAGGGCACCGGGGAGCTGTTTTTT.

The gene calls are TRBV28 and TRBJ2-5, with TRBD2 as a possible D gene (6 bases). V dropped 6 bases and J dropped 3 bases, with 17 bases sitting between them. The germline CDR1 and CDR2 sequences are MDHEN and SYDVKM. The CDR3 sequence is 15 residues long. CDR3 sequence (DNA): TGTGCCAGCAGACCACTAGCCCGAGAGGAAGAGACCCAGTACTTC. This sequence encodes CASRPLAREEETQYF.

This clonotype was counted ten times or more. The gene calls are TRBV7-8 and TRBJ2-1; D possibly corresponds to TRBD2 (6 bases). Trimming pared 4 bases from V and 4 bases from J, leaving 17 bases between. The CDR3 runs 16 residues. From germline, CDR1 is SGHVS and CDR2 FQNEAQ. This CDR3 is CASSSFGGASYNEQFF. DNA for the CDR3: TGTGCCAGCAGCTCCTTCGGGGGAGCTTCTTACAATGAGCAGTTCTTC.

The chain uses TRBV5-1 and TRBJ2-3; D possibly corresponds to TRBD1 (6 bases). Trimming left V 2 bases short and J 1 base short, with 17 bases between. This CDR3 has 17 amino acids. Germline V gene sequence: CDR1 SGHRS, CDR2 YFSETQ. The CDR3 is CASSFKSRTARTDTQYF. In nucleotides, the CDR3 is TGCGCCAGCAGCTTCAAATCCCGGACAGCCCGCACAGATACGCAGTATTTT.

The chain carries TRBV5-1 and TRBJ2-3; 7 bases agree with TRBD2. The CDR3 has 16 amino acids. Losses at the gene ends were 1 base for V and 5 bases for J; bases not matched to a gene: 10. Germline V CDR1 and CDR2: SGHRS, YFSETQ. This CDR3 is CASSLFLAVSGDTQYF. Written as DNA, the CDR3 is TGCGCCAGCAGCTTGTTCCTAGCGGTGAGCGGAGATACGCAGTATTTT.

A few counts support this clonotype. This chain links TRBV7-9 with TRBJ1-2; D remains unclear. The CDR3 is 13 residues long. Per the germline V gene, CDR1 is SEHNR and CDR2 is FQNEAQ (reference sequence). V dropped 5 bases and J dropped 3 bases, with 10 bases sitting between them. CDR3 nucleotide sequence: TGTGCCAGCAGCCGTCCAAATTACTATGGCTACACCTTC. Translation gives CASSRPNYYGYTF.

The CDR3 is CASIRDRGKNSPLHF. CDR3 in DNA: TGTGCCAGCATCCGCGACAGGGGGAAGAATTCACCCCTCCACTTT. The V call is TRBV6-2 or TRBV6-3, the J call TRBJ1-6; 9 nucleotides agree with TRBD1. The CDR3 runs 15 residues. The junction had 8 bases not matched to a gene; V was cut back by 7 bases and J by 7 bases. Germline V CDR1 and CDR2: MNHEY, SVGEGT.

This clonotype came up a few times. This chain connects TRBV28 to TRBJ1-5, with TRBD1 matching over 7 bases. J gave up 3 bases and V 6 bases, and 5 bases lay outside the gene matches. The CDR3 has 14 residues. Germline V gene lookup returns CDR1 MDHEN and CDR2 SYDVKM. The CDR3 loop is CASSPGQFNQPQHF. CDR3 DNA: TGTGCCAGCAGCCCGGGACAGTTCAATCAGCCCCAGCATTTT.

This clonotype has only a few counts. This chain links TRBV24-1 with TRBJ2-1, with 7 bases that match TRBD2. Germline CDR1 is KGHDR and CDR2 is SFDVKD. The CDR3 is 16 residues long. V lost 5 bases and J lost 4; bases outside the gene matches: 10. In nucleotides, the CDR3 is TGTGCCACCAGTGCCGCCGGTGAGGGAGGGTACAATGAGCAGTTCTTC. This sequence encodes CATSAAGEGGYNEQFF.

The rearrangement uses TRBV18 and TRBJ1-1; D possibly corresponds to TRBD1 (5 bases). CDR1 is KGHSH, CDR2 LQKENI, per germline. The CDR3 has 13 residues. Trimming removed 6 bases from V and 3 bases from J, with 11 bases in between. CDR3 DNA sequence: TGTGCCAGCTCCCGGAGAGGGGACACTGAAGCTTTCTTT. The encoded protein is CASSRRGDTEAFF. The whole variable domain, filled in from reference TRBV18 and TRBJ1-1, reads NAGVMQNPRHLVRRRGQEARLRCSPMKGHSHVYWYRQLPEEGLKFMVYLQKENIIDESGMPKERFSAEFPKEGPSILRIQQVVRGDSAAYFCASSRRGDTEAFFGQGTRLTVV.

This clonotype was detected only a few times. The chain carries TRBV4-3 and TRBJ2-1, with 9 positions matching TRBD2. The germline CDR1 and CDR2 sequences are LGHNA and YSLEER. The length of the CDR3 is 15 residues. Trimming at V came to 3 bases and at J to 8 bases, leaving 8 bases not matched to a gene. The CDR3 region is CASSQGSGSFYEQFF. CDR3 DNA sequence: TGCGCCAGCAGCCAGGGTAGCGGGAGTTTCTATGAGCAGTTCTTC.

This clonotype showed up just a few times. This chain joins TRBV7-8 and TRBJ2-3; 8 nucleotides line up with TRBD2. J was trimmed by 1 base and V by 3 bases; bases with no gene match: 6. Germline V gene sequence: CDR1 SGHVS, CDR2 FQNEAQ. The CDR3 totals 16 residues. The CDR3 sequence is CASSFTSGWGTDTQYF. DNA for the CDR3: TGTGCCAGCAGCTTTACTAGCGGATGGGGCACAGATACGCAGTATTTT.

This clonotype appeared a few times. The V gene is TRBV6-5, the J gene TRBJ1-5; a possible D gene is TRBD1 (5 bases). The length of the CDR3 is 14 residues. V gave up 2 bases and J gave up 6 bases, with 11 bases separating them. Germline V lookup: CDR1 MNHEY, CDR2 SVGAGI. CDR3: CASSYMGGSQPQHF. DNA for the CDR3: TGTGCCAGCAGTTACATGGGGGGGTCTCAGCCCCAGCATTTT.

This clonotype occurred a few times. The chain combines TRBV6-1 with TRBJ1-3; D is perhaps TRBD1 (5 bases). This CDR3 spans 16 amino acids. V was shortened by 6 bases and J by 0 bases, with 15 bases between the two germline ends. Germline V gene lookup returns CDR1 MNHNS and CDR2 SASEGT. The CDR3 DNA reads TGTGCCAGCAGGAGGGGCCAGACTTTCTCTGGAAACACCATATATTTT. It specifies CASRRGQTFSGNTIYF.

This chain uses TRBV29-1 with TRBJ1-1, with 9 bases identical to TRBD1. There are 13 residues in the CDR3. The V segment lost 6 bases and the J segment 6 bases; nucleotides outside the gene matches: 8. Germline lookup yields CDR1 SQVTM and CDR2 ANQGSEA. As DNA, the CDR3 is TGCAGCGTCGAGACAGGGGGGGTTCCTGAAGCTTTCTTT. Its translation: CSVETGGVPEAFF.

The chain employs TRBV10-3 and TRBJ1-2; TRBD1 is a possible D gene (6 bases). This CDR3 region has 13 residues. The germline gives CDR1 ENHRY, CDR2 SYGVKD. Trimming shortened V by 0 bases and J by 6 bases, and 8 bases separated the two germline ends. The CDR3 DNA is TGTGCCATCAGTGAGTCTCCAGGGGATGGCTACACCTTC. Residues: CAISESPGDGYTF.

This clonotype was detected only a few times. The V and J genes are TRBV18 and TRBJ2-2; tentative D call: TRBD2 (5 bases). Trimming cost V 2 bases and J 1 base, with 11 bases left between them. Germline CDR1 and CDR2: KGHSH and LQKENI. CDR3 length: 16 residues. CDR3 amino acids: CASSPTGKRNTGELFF. CDR3 DNA: TGTGCCAGCTCACCAACGGGAAAACGGAACACCGGGGAGCTGTTTTTT. The full variable domain, in which reference TRBV18 and TRBJ2-2 provide the parts outside the CDR3, is NAGVMQNPRHLVRRRGQEARLRCSPMKGHSHVYWYRQLPEEGLKFMVYLQKENIIDESGMPKERFSAEFPKEGPSILRIQQVVRGDSAAYFCASSPTGKRNTGELFFGEGSRLTVL.

The sample holds a few counts of this clonotype. The rearrangement uses TRBV28 and TRBJ1-2; D uncertain. The CDR3 runs to 12 residues. V lost 1 base to trimming and J lost 6 bases, with 6 bases between them. CDR1 and CDR2 (germline): MDHEN, SYDVKM. CDR3 in amino acids: CASSLYEDGYTF. CDR3 nucleotides: TGTGCCAGCAGTTTATATGAGGATGGCTACACCTTC.

Only a few counts were recorded for this clonotype. This rearrangement joins TRBV5-8 to TRBJ2-5, with 8 bases lining up with TRBD2. The V gene end was trimmed by 4 bases and the J gene end by 4 bases; junction bases not matched to a gene: 6. CDR3 size: 14 residues. CDR1 is SGHTS and CDR2 is YDEGEE in the germline V gene. CDR3: CASSIGGGSETQYF. The CDR3 DNA is TGTGCCAGCAGCATCGGGGGGGGTTCAGAGACCCAGTACTTC.

Only a few counts were recorded for this clonotype. The rearrangement links TRBV15 to TRBJ2-1; no reliable D call. The CDR3 covers 15 residues. CDR1 and CDR2 from the germline V gene are LNHNV and YYDKDF (reference sequence). With 3 bases removed from V and 0 bases from J, the gap between germline ends came to 9 bases. CDR3 coding DNA: TGTGCCACCAGCAGGCAGCGAGGCTCCTACAATGAGCAGTTCTTC. It codes for CATSRQRGSYNEQFF.

The chain recombines TRBV6-5 with TRBJ2-3; 10 positions match TRBD1. CDR1 and CDR2 from the germline V gene are MNHEY and SVGAGI. With V trimmed by 6 bases and J by 2 bases, 11 bases remained unmatched. The CDR3 loop spans 17 amino acids. CDR3 coding DNA: TGTGCCAGCAGCTTACGTTCCGGGACAGGGGTCACAGATACGCAGTATTTT. Protein: CASSLRSGTGVTDTQYF.

This chain connects TRBV9 to TRBJ2-5; a possible D gene is TRBD1 (6 bases). V was pared by 4 bases and J by 5 bases, with 15 bases between. CDR1 SGDLS and CDR2 YYNGEE come from the germline V gene. This CDR3 contains 14 residues. CDR3 sequence (DNA): TGTGCCAGCAGCAAAACAGGGCAGTGGGAGACCCAGTACTTC. This encodes CASSKTGQWETQYF.

The chain couples TRBV6-2 or TRBV6-3 to TRBJ2-2; D not resolved. The CDR3 has 12 residues. Germline assignment: CDR1 MNHEY and CDR2 SVGEGT. V was clipped by 4 bases and J by 7 bases, with 7 bases between them. The CDR3 nucleotides read TGTGCCAGCAGTTCATGGAGCGGGGAGCTGTTTTTT. Its protein is CASSSWSGELFF.

V and J are TRBV7-3 and TRBJ1-1; possible D gene TRBD1, 6 bases. The ends were cut back, 5 bases at V and 0 bases at J, with 10 bases in the middle. The CDR3 covers 14 residues. CDR1 SGHTA and CDR2 FQGTGA come from the germline V gene. The CDR3 loop is CASSTQGLNTEAFF. CDR3 nucleotides: TGTGCCAGCAGCACACAGGGATTGAACACTGAAGCTTTCTTT.